The clone carrying this T cell receptor (beta chain) was seen at least ten times. From RNA transcripts, TCR beta CDR3 regions were amplified. In the first-round RT-PCR of the TCR CDR3, the HTBI primer set was used. TCRdb re-analysed the multiplex PCR reads in MiXCR, keeping a single row per CDR3 protein. The table has about 300,000 distinct CDR3 sequences, roughly 19% seen once. The sample comes from a study of T cells in Graves' hyperthyroidism and ophthalmopathy. The receptor's source is a middle-aged man with Graves' ophthalmopathy. The sequenced sample was blood.

The CDR3 DNA follows: TGCAGTGCTAGAGATCACAGGGGGATTTACGAGCAGTACTTC. This translates into CSARDHRGIYEQYF. The rearrangement links TRBV20-1 to TRBJ2-7, with TRBD1 matching over 8 bases. Germline V gives CDR1 DFQATT, CDR2 SNEGSKA (reference sequence). The J segment lost 4 bases and the V segment lost 0 bases, leaving 5 bases of the junction unmatched. This CDR3 comprises 14 residues.